A single sample gave rise to the 25 T cell receptor beta chains below, sequenced in a study of T cells in localized non-small cell lung cancer. The assay was immunoSEQ multiplex PCR, and TCRdb's table has in-frame clones only and misses some. The data contain tens of thousands of clones, roughly 90% of them singletons. Specimen: peripheral blood, collected before any cancer treatment. All receptors come from a woman aged 35 to 70 with stage I lung adenocarcinoma.

This clone has more than one count but fewer than ten. V is TRBV7-2 and J is TRBJ1-5; maybe TRBD1 (5 bases). Germline CDR1 SGHTA, CDR2 FQGNSA. This CDR3 spans 15 amino acids. Trimming shortened V by 3 bases and J by 3 bases, and 12 bases separated the two germline ends. The CDR3 is CASSFSGGANQPQHF. The DNA of the CDR3 is TGTGCCAGCAGCTTCTCTGGGGGAGCCAATCAGCCCCAGCATTTT.

This sequence joins TRBV7-2 and TRBJ2-3, with 8 nucleotides matching TRBD1. Germline V lookup: CDR1 SGHTA, CDR2 FQGNSA. Trimming removed 5 bases from V and 1 base from J; junction bases left unmatched: 5. The CDR3 is 15 amino acids. The CDR3 sequence: CASSVQGGGTDTQYF. CDR3 nucleotides: TGTGCCAGCAGCGTACAGGGGGGTGGCACAGATACGCAGTATTTT.

DNA of the CDR3: TGTGCCAGCAGCCCAAGGCCGGGACAGGGTGGAACTGAAGCTTTCTTT. This codes for CASSPRPGQGGTEAFF. The rearrangement links TRBV7-3 to TRBJ1-1, with 9 nucleotides matching TRBD1. The CDR3 has 16 amino acids. The germline CDR1 and CDR2 sequences are SGHTA and FQGTGA. V gave up 5 bases and J gave up 5 bases; unmatched junction bases: 12.

Comments on this clone: At one end, the junction sequence differs from germline, possibly due to a read error. V gene TRBV6-5 combines with J gene TRBJ2-7; TRBD1 matches 9 bases. CDR3 size: 16 residues. Germline assignment: CDR1 MNHEY and CDR2 SVGAGI. The CDR3 region is CDSSYSTGGMRHEQYF. The DNA for the CDR3 is TGTGACAGCAGTTACTCAACAGGGGGCATGAGGCACGAGCAGTACTTC.

The CDR3 bases are TGTGCCAGCAGTGTCGAACAGCGAGATACGCAGTATTTT. It encodes CASSVEQRDTQYF. The J gene is TRBJ2-3, the V gene TRBV6-1; no clear D gene. The ends were cut back, 4 bases at V and 5 bases at J, with 10 bases in the middle. This CDR3 is built from 13 residues. The V gene's germline CDR1 is MNHNS and CDR2 SASEGT.

The J gene is TRBJ2-5, the V gene TRBV5-6; D perhaps matches TRBD2 (5 bases). Trimming took off 4 bases at V and 4 bases at J, with 14 bases between the two ends. CDR3 length equals 14 residues. Germline CDR1 SGHDT, CDR2 YYEEEE. CDR3: CASSPGNLGETQYF. The CDR3 nucleotides are TGTGCCAGCAGCCCCGGGAACTTGGGAGAGACCCAGTACTTC.

V and J are TRBV30 and TRBJ2-2, with D possibly called TRBD1 or TRBD2 (7 bases each). The germline V and J ends were trimmed by 5 bases and 0 bases, with 13 bases remaining between them. The CDR3 covers 15 residues. Germline V gene lookup returns CDR1 GTSNPN and CDR2 SVGIG (reference sequence). The CDR3 coding sequence is TGTGCCTGGGCCCCAGGGGGGGCGAACACCGGGGAGCTGTTTTTT. This codes for CAWAPGGANTGELFF.

This rearrangement joins TRBV7-3 to TRBJ2-3, with D unresolved. Germline-derived CDR1 and CDR2 are SGHTA and FQGTGA. CDR3 size: 13 residues. With 5 bases removed from V and 5 bases from J, the gap between germline ends came to 11 bases. The CDR3 DNA reads as TGTGCCAGCAGCCGAGGAACCCAAGATACGCAGTATTTT. Amino acids: CASSRGTQDTQYF.

The sample holds a few counts of this clone. The V and J genes are TRBV19 and TRBJ2-5; unclear D gene. CDR1 LNHDA and CDR2 SQIVND come from the germline V gene (reference sequence). V was shortened by 5 bases and J by 5 bases, with 18 bases between the two germline ends. The CDR3 is 15 amino acids. The CDR3: CASSPRTELRETQYF. Written as DNA, the CDR3 is TGTGCCAGTAGTCCCCGGACGGAACTTAGGGAGACCCAGTACTTC.

This chain joins TRBV28 and TRBJ1-1; 8 bases map to TRBD1. This CDR3 region has 16 residues. Germline CDR1 MDHEN, CDR2 SYDVKM. With 4 bases clipped from V and 0 bases from J, the junction kept 7 bases outside the gene matches. CDR3: CASSSGQGHLNTEAFF. In nucleotides, the CDR3 is TGTGCCAGCAGTTCCGGACAGGGACACCTGAACACTGAAGCTTTCTTT.

This clone was picked up a small number of times. The V and J genes are TRBV28 and TRBJ1-1; TRBD1 is a possible D gene (5 bases). CDR3 size: 13 residues. V lost 6 bases, J lost 4 bases, and 12 bases lay in between. Germline CDR1 and CDR2: MDHEN and SYDVKM. The CDR3 DNA reads as TGTGCCAGCAGGCCAGGACACCTCACTGAAGCTTTCTTT. Protein sequence: CASRPGHLTEAFF.

J is TRBJ2-3 and V is TRBV4-2; D is unresolved. In germline, CDR1 is LGHNA, CDR2 YNFKEQ. The CDR3 loop spans 13 amino acids. The germline V and J ends were trimmed by 4 bases and 1 base, with 6 bases remaining between them. As DNA, the CDR3 is TGTGCCAGCAGCCTCCGGGGCACAGATACGCAGTATTTT. It specifies CASSLRGTDTQYF.

The CDR3 DNA sequence: TGTGCCAGCAGCGCGATTGACAGGGGGCGCCAAGAGACCCAGTACTTC. Translation: CASSAIDRGRQETQYF. The chain combines TRBV27 with TRBJ2-5; the match to TRBD1 covers 10 bases. Germline loops: CDR1 MNHEY, CDR2 SMNVEV (reference sequence). The CDR3 runs to 16 residues. V gave up 6 bases and J gave up 1 base; unmatched junction bases: 8.

The count of this clone is one. It is unclear where the CDR3 begins or ends on the DNA, so no DNA is shown, and the CDR3 is as TCRdb lists it. V gene TRBV6-5 combines with J gene TRBJ2-1. 14 amino acids form the CDR3, both terminal residues included. Germline loops: CDR1 MNHEY, CDR2 SVGAGI. The CDR3 sequence: CASNRRFGNGEQFF.

This clone was recorded only once. This chain connects TRBV28 to TRBJ2-4; no definite D call. With 5 bases removed from V and 0 bases from J, the gap between germline ends came to 11 bases. CDR1 and CDR2 (germline): MDHEN, SYDVKM. This CDR3 is 15 amino acids long. The CDR3 loop is CASSPADLAKNIQYF. DNA of the CDR3: TGTGCCAGCAGTCCAGCCGACCTAGCCAAAAACATTCAGTACTTC.

The chain's CDR3 is CASSTPLRASPYGYTF. The CDR3 DNA follows: TGTGCCAGTAGTACCCCTCTAAGGGCATCCCCCTATGGCTACACCTTC. The J gene is TRBJ1-2, the V gene TRBV19; D remains unclear. The CDR3 loop spans 16 amino acids. CDR1 is LNHDA and CDR2 is SQIVND in the germline V gene (reference sequence). V was trimmed by 4 bases and J by 4 bases, leaving 19 bases between them.

The J gene is TRBJ1-2, the V gene TRBV7-9, with 7 nucleotides matching TRBD1. Germline V lookup: CDR1 SEHNR, CDR2 FQNEAQ (reference sequence). This CDR3 comprises 14 residues. With 4 bases clipped from V and 4 bases from J, the junction kept 6 bases outside the gene matches. The CDR3 DNA follows: TGTGCCAGCAGCTCTCCGGGACAGCTCTATGGCTACACCTTC. Its protein is CASSSPGQLYGYTF. Together with reference TRBV7-9 and TRBJ1-2, the CDR3 gives the full variable domain: DTGVSQNPRHKITKRGQNVTFRCDPISEHNRLYWYRQTLGQGPEFLTYFQNEAQLEKSRLLSDRFSAERPKGSFSTLEIQRTEQGDSAMYLCASSSPGQLYGYTFGSGTRLTVV.

The CDR3 coding sequence is TGTGCCAGCAGTGAATGGTTTGCGGGGGACGGCGGGGAGCTGTTTTTT. Its protein product is CASSEWFAGDGGELFF. This chain joins TRBV25-1 and TRBJ2-2, with 7 positions matching TRBD2. Germline V lookup: CDR1 MGHDK, CDR2 SYGVNS. The CDR3 length is 16 residues. V trimming: 1 base; J trimming: 7 bases; junction bases outside the gene matches: 9.

CDR3 in DNA: TGTGCCACTATGGGACCATGGGGCACTGAAGCTTTCTTT. It codes for CATMGPWGTEAFF. This chain connects TRBV15 to TRBJ1-1, with TRBD1 as a possible D gene (5 bases). Looked up from germline, CDR1 is LNHNV and CDR2 is YYDKDF (reference sequence). The V end lost 9 bases, the J end lost 4 bases, and 15 bases lay between the germline ends. The CDR3 has 13 residues.

This chain links TRBV19 with TRBJ2-5; D uncertain. The length of the CDR3 is 12 residues. V lost 5 bases to trimming and J lost 4 bases, with 8 bases between them. CDR1 LNHDA and CDR2 SQIVND come from the germline V gene (reference sequence). The CDR3 is CASSPSRETQYF. CDR3 nucleotides: TGTGCCAGTAGTCCGTCGCGAGAGACCCAGTACTTC.

The CDR3 nucleotides are TGTGCCAGCAGCTTAGTGCAGGGCTCCTACGAGCAGTACTTC. It translates to CASSLVQGSYEQYF. The chain couples TRBV11-2 to TRBJ2-7, with D possibly being TRBD1 (5 bases). The CDR3 is made up of 14 amino acids. With 1 base removed from V and 0 bases from J, the gap between germline ends came to 7 bases. CDR1 is SGHAT, CDR2 FQNNGV, per germline.

The V and J genes are TRBV2 and TRBJ1-1; TRBD1 agrees at 7 bases. Germline trimming cut 4 bases from V and 0 bases from J; bases unmatched to any gene: 2. This CDR3 contains 14 residues. Germline CDR1 and CDR2: SNHLY and FYNNEI. Written as DNA, the CDR3 is TGTGCCAGCAGTGGACAGGGCTTGAACACTGAAGCTTTCTTT. Its translation: CASSGQGLNTEAFF.

In nucleotides, the CDR3 is TGTGCCAGCAGTCCCAGCCGGGACTCGACGAATTCACCCCTCCACTTT. Amino acid sequence: CASSPSRDSTNSPLHF. This chain joins TRBV27 and TRBJ1-6; D is possibly TRBD1 (5 bases). Deletions cut 5 bases from V and 7 bases from J, with 18 bases between. Germline CDR1 MNHEY, CDR2 SMNVEV (reference sequence). The length of the CDR3 is 16 residues.

The chain has TRBV4-3 and TRBJ2-2, with D perhaps matching TRBD2 (6 bases). This CDR3 spans 17 amino acids. The germline V gene encodes CDR1 LGHNA and CDR2 YSLEER. Trimming stripped 3 bases from V and 4 bases from J, with 18 bases between. The CDR3 spells CASSHLPGLQFTGELFF. The CDR3 coding sequence is TGCGCCAGCAGCCATCTCCCGGGACTCCAGTTCACCGGGGAGCTGTTTTTT.

The CDR3 DNA follows: TGTGCCAGCAGTGAATATGAGGGCCCTGGAAACACCATATATTTT. Its translation is CASSEYEGPGNTIYF. V usage is TRBV25-1 and J usage is TRBJ1-3; D is unresolved. Germline V CDR1 and CDR2: MGHDK, SYGVNS. There are 15 residues in the CDR3. Trimming removed 0 bases from V and 2 bases from J, with 8 bases in between.